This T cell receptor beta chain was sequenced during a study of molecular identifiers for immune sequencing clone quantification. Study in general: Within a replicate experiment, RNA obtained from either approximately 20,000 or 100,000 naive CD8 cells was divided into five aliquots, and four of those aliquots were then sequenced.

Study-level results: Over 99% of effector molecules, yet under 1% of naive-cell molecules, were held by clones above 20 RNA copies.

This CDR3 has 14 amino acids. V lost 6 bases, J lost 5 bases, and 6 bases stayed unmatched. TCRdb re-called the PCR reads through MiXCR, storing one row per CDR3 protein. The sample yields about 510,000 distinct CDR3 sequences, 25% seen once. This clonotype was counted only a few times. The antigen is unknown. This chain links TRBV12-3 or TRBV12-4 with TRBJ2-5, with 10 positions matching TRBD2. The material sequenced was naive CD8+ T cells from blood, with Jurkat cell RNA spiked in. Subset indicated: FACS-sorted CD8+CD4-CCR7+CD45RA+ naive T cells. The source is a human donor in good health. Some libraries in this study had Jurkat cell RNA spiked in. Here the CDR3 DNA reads TGTGCCAGCAGCACCGGGACTAGCGACGAGACCCAGTACTTC. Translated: CASSTGTSDETQYF.